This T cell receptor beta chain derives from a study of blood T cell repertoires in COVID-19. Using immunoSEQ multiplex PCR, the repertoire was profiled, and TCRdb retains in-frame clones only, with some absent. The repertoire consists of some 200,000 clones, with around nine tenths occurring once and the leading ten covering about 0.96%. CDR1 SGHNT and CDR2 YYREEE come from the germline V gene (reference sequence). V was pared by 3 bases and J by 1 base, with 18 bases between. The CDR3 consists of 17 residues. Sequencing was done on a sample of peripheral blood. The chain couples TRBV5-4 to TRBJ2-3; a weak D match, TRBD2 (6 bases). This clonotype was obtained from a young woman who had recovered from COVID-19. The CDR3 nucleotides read TGTGCCAGCAGCTCGAATGGAGGGGAGTGGGGCACAGATACGCAGTATTTT. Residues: CASSSNGGEWGTDTQYF.